Below, one TCR beta chain is given with its context. This clonotype has just a few counts. The specificity of this receptor is unknown. Qualities for individual bases were not recorded, and no much larger clone is one base off. This sample was included in a study of spatial heterogeneity in lung cancer (dated by TCRdb to the late 2010s). General notes on the study: Beta-chain transcripts were consistently detected in greater numbers than alpha-chain transcripts, which likely reflected higher beta-chain transcript abundance. At surgery, both alpha and beta chains were TCR-sequenced in about 200 tumor regions, over 61 matched nontumor lung samples and some 58 PBMC samples. In the raw uncorrected reads, each unique combination of TCR and UMI appeared on average more than ten times. The study linked features of the TCR repertoire to counts of nonsynonymous mutations, which were determined by whole-exome sequencing of tumor tissue. TCR alpha and beta repertoires were quantitatively compared across multiple tumor regions, matched nontumor lung and blood in non-small cell lung cancer.

This specimen's time point label, interpreted: sample taken at primary tumor resection. Whole RNA extracted from tumor and nontumor lung tissue, or from cryopreserved PBMC samples, was used for TCR sequencing without cell sorting. Donors were under 95 patients with early-stage, untreated non-small cell lung cancer from the lung TRACERx cohort. Only patients with enough RNA available from two or more tumor regions were chosen for TCR sequencing. The receptor library was made with 5' RACE. The listed sequencing device is NextSeq 500. To allow correction of PCR and sequencing errors, the TCR library protocol tagged every TCR cDNA molecule with a unique molecular identifier. The authors processed their data as follows. TCR identification, UMI-based error correction and CDR3 extraction were performed with Decombinator tools. TCRs above a frequency of 2 per 1,000, corresponding to the top 1% of the tumor frequency distribution, were defined as expanded. Rényi diversity was computed with the R vegan package after subsampling each repertoire 100 times to 5,000 TCRs. CDR3 similarity networks were built from amino acid triplet string-kernel similarity, with CDR3s being connected when pairwise similarity was above 0.82. TCRdb passed the public sequencing reads through fastp at Q25 and MiXCR, retaining productive beta sequences. Identical CDR3 protein sequences are pooled into one entry, listed with their most common genes and DNA. TCRdb's processing, not the authors' own work, is the source of the V and J calls. This sample is represented by 24,000 or so distinct CDR3 sequences; around 3.2% of them were singletons. The top ten hold under 35% of the sample.

Overall study outcomes, separate from this receptor: Additional single-cell paired TCR alpha and beta sequencing was considered necessary to confirm, at a functional level, the hypothesis that regional TCRs recognize regional mutations. Ubiquitous expanded tumor TCRs showed up in blood more often at tumor resection than at routine follow-up.

V lost 0 bases and J lost 5 bases; the stretch between them is 14 bases long. From cysteine to phenylalanine, the CDR3 is 16 amino acids long. Of the read, only the CDR3 DNA is kept; its 48 bases are in frame from base 1. Reading the germline V gene gives CDR1 KGHDR and CDR2 SFDVKD. The rearrangement combines TRBV24-1 with TRBJ2-3; the D gene is tentatively TRBD1 or TRBD2, each matching 5 bases. This clonotype was sampled from a female donor with early-stage non-small cell lung cancer. This material consisted of PBMCs, taken at surgery. The CDR3 protein sequence reads: CATSDLQLGVGDTQYF. The DNA sequence is TGTGCCACCAGTGATTTGCAACTGGGGGTAGGAGATACGCAGTATTTT.